The 6 T cell receptor beta chains below were found in one sample sequenced in a study of regulatory dendritic cells for organ transplantation. Sorted subsets were CFSE-labeled and cultured approximately 5 days with allogeneic dendritic cells. The protocol was immunoSEQ multiplex PCR, while the TCRdb copy is restricted to in-frame clones and leaves out a portion. The table shows 9,500 to 15,000 clones, with 74% occurring only once. Their antigens are not known. Material: naive CD4+ T cells from blood cultured with regulatory dendritic cells. Subset described: CD45RA+ naive T cells. The receptors stem from a human donor in good health.

CDR3 loop: CASNVGDQETQYF. CDR3 in DNA: TGTGCCAGCAACGTAGGGGATCAAGAGACCCAGTACTTC. V and J are TRBV2 and TRBJ2-5, with D possibly matching TRBD1 (5 bases). Deletions cut 7 bases from V and 2 bases from J, with 11 bases between. This CDR3 comprises 13 residues. Germline V gene lookup returns CDR1 SNHLY and CDR2 FYNNEI. The full variable domain, its missing parts supplied by reference TRBV2 and TRBJ2-5, is EPEVTQTPSHQVTQMGQEVILRCVPISNHLYFYWYRQILGQKVEFLVSFYNNEISEKSEIFDDQFSVERPDGSNFTLKIRSTKLEDSAMYFCASNVGDQETQYFGPGTRLLVL.

The chain couples TRBV11-2 to TRBJ1-2; 9 nucleotides match TRBD1. The ends lost 5 bases at V and 6 bases at J; junction bases unmatched: 10. Germline V gene data show CDR1 as SGHAT and CDR2 as FQNNGV. This CDR3 has 15 amino acids. For the CDR3, the DNA is TGTGCCAGCAGCCCCAACTCCGGGACAGGGCATGGCTACACCTTC. Its translation: CASSPNSGTGHGYTF.

The chain employs TRBV6-5 and TRBJ1-4, with 7 bases aligning to TRBD1. The CDR3 has 15 residues. Germline trimming cut 4 bases from V and 5 bases from J; bases unmatched to any gene: 7. Germline loops: CDR1 MNHEY, CDR2 SVGAGI. The CDR3 loop is CASSSGGRGNEKLFF. DNA of the CDR3: TGTGCCAGCAGTTCCGGGGGCAGGGGGAATGAAAAACTGTTTTTT.

V gene TRBV5-1 combines with J gene TRBJ2-7; 7 bases are a match to TRBD1. V lost 2 bases to trimming and J lost 2 bases; unmatched junction nucleotides: 4. This CDR3 has 14 amino acids. The germline CDR1 and CDR2 sequences are SGHRS and YFSETQ. The CDR3 nucleotides are TGCGCCAGCAGCTTCAGACAGGGTACCTACGAGCAGTACTTC. Residues: CASSFRQGTYEQYF.

DNA for the CDR3: TGTGCCAGCAGCGTAGCACAGGGGGGCTACGAGCAGTACTTC. Translated: CASSVAQGGYEQYF. The rearrangement links TRBV9 to TRBJ2-7, with 8 bases lining up with TRBD1. CDR3 length equals 14 residues. The germline CDR1 and CDR2 sequences are SGDLS and YYNGEE. The V gene end was trimmed by 0 bases and the J gene end by 3 bases; junction bases not matched to a gene: 2.

The chain uses TRBV9 and TRBJ1-4, with 11 bases lining up with TRBD1. The CDR3 has 14 amino acids. From germline, CDR1 is SGDLS and CDR2 YYNGEE. V was clipped by 3 bases and J by 6 bases; unmatched bases: 1. CDR3: CASSADRGHEKLFF. In DNA form, the CDR3 reads TGTGCCAGCAGCGCGGACAGGGGGCATGAAAAACTGTTTTTT.